The 25 T cell receptor beta chains listed next were all sequenced from one sample in a study of blood T cells in healthy people across ages. Primers used in a second PCR of about 7 to 12 cycles were a sample-barcoded 5' primer and a J-beta primer mix. TCRdb re-derived calls from the 5' RACE reads in MiXCR, one entry per CDR3 protein. The sample has about 1.1 million distinct CDR3 sequences, 35% to 40% seen once. The specimen was blood. The receptors derive from a man aged 18 to 30 in good health.

This clonotype was picked up a small number of times. The rearrangement uses TRBV12-5 and TRBJ2-1, with 8 bases aligning to TRBD1. This CDR3 contains 15 residues. Looked up from germline, CDR1 is LGHNT and CDR2 is FRNRAP. V lost 7 bases to trimming and J lost 5 bases; unmatched junction nucleotides: 10. CDR3 in DNA: TGTGCTAGTGAATACGGGACAGGCGCCAACAATGAGCAGTTCTTC. Its protein is CASEYGTGANNEQFF.

In nucleotides, the CDR3 is TGCGCCAGCAGCCATTTGGTACTAGCCAAAAACATTCAGTACTTC. It translates to CASSHLVLAKNIQYF. The V gene is TRBV4-1, the J gene TRBJ2-4; D is undetermined. Trimming stripped 3 bases from V and 0 bases from J, with 9 bases between. There are 15 residues in the CDR3. Germline CDR1 reads MGHRA; CDR2 reads YSYEKL.

The table lists this clonotype with a few counts. The chain has TRBV24-1 and TRBJ2-7; D perhaps matches TRBD2 (5 bases). This CDR3 is 16 amino acids long. Germline CDR1 is KGHDR and CDR2 is SFDVKD. V lost 0 bases to trimming and J lost 0 bases, with 11 bases between them. The CDR3 DNA reads TGTGCCACCAGTGATTTGCATCCGGGATGCTCCTACGAGCAGTACTTC. As protein: CATSDLHPGCSYEQYF.

This clonotype has a handful of counts. The chain carries TRBV14 and TRBJ2-3; no firm D call. This CDR3 has 16 amino acids. The germline gives CDR1 SGHDN, CDR2 FVKESK. The ends were cut back, 4 bases at V and 0 bases at J, with 14 bases in the middle. CDR3 nucleotide sequence: TGTGCCAGCAGCCTTGAGTTCACCGCTAGCACAGATACGCAGTATTTT. It translates to CASSLEFTASTDTQYF.

As regards this clonotype: A much larger clonotype is one base distant, so this may be a read error. The chain employs TRBV6-1 and TRBJ2-5; no clear D gene. There are 13 residues in the CDR3. Germline values: CDR1 MNHNS, CDR2 SASEGT. The CDR3 bases are TGTGCCAGCAGCGCCAATGGGATAGAGACCCAGTGCTTC. Translating it yields CASSANGIETQCF.

As regards this clonotype: A much larger clonotype is one base distant, so this may be a read error. The rearrangement joins TRBV4-2 to TRBJ2-3; TRBD1 matches 7 bases. CDR1 is LGHNA and CDR2 is YNFKEQ in the germline V gene. The CDR3 has 18 amino acids. V shed 0 bases, J shed 5 bases, and the junction held 14 bases outside the gene matches. CDR3 coding DNA: TGTGCCAGCAGCCAAGATAGAATTGGGACAGAGGAGGTAGATACGCAGTATTTT. It is translated as CASSQDRIGTEEVDTQYF.

This clonotype was found once. A much larger clone lies a single base off, so this may be a read error. V usage is TRBV29-1 and J usage is TRBJ2-1; D is possibly TRBD1 (6 bases). Germline lookup yields CDR1 SQVTM and CDR2 ANQGSEA. CDR3 length equals 12 residues. CDR3 protein: CSIVRGYNEKFF. CDR3 bases: TGCAGCATCGTCAGGGGATACAATGAGAAGTTCTTC.

As DNA, the CDR3 is TGTGCCAGCAGTAGCGGGGGACTCCTCCGCTCCTACAATGAGCAGTTCTTC. Amino acid sequence: CASSSGGLLRSYNEQFF. The genes are TRBV28 and TRBJ2-1; 8 bases are a match to TRBD2. The germline V gene encodes CDR1 MDHEN and CDR2 SYDVKM. The CDR3 has 17 residues. With V trimmed by 5 bases and J by 0 bases, 9 bases remained unmatched.

J is TRBJ1-1 and V is TRBV20-1, with D uncertain. Germline V gene lookup returns CDR1 DFQATT and CDR2 SNEGSKA (reference sequence). V dropped 3 bases and J dropped 1 base, with 9 bases sitting between them. The CDR3 runs 13 residues. The CDR3 here is CSARGNRNTEAFF. The CDR3 coding sequence is TGCAGTGCTAGGGGCAATAGGAACACTGAAGCTTTCTTT.

This clonotype occurred a few times. The J gene is TRBJ1-1, the V gene TRBV20-1; D is uncertain. The CDR3 is 15 amino acids. Germline CDR1 is DFQATT and CDR2 is SNEGSKA (reference sequence). The V end lost 2 bases, the J end lost 6 bases, and 19 bases lay between the germline ends. The chain's CDR3 is CSARSLGHPIAEAFF. As DNA, the CDR3 is TGCAGTGCTAGATCGCTAGGTCACCCGATCGCTGAAGCTTTCTTT.

As for this clonotype: Its ends do not fully match the called genes, so a read error is possible. The chain joins TRBV2 to TRBJ1-5; a possible D gene is TRBD1 (5 bases). Germline V gene lookup returns CDR1 SNHLY and CDR2 FYNNEI. The CDR3 totals 13 residues. The CDR3 nucleotides read TGTGCCAACAGTCGAGGGGAAACACAGCCCCAGCATTTT. This sequence encodes CANSRGETQPQHF.

Worth noting for this clonotype: At one end, the junction sequence differs from germline, possibly due to a read error. The V call is TRBV29-1, the J call TRBJ1-1; possibly TRBD1 for D (6 bases). CDR1 is SQVTM and CDR2 is ANQGSEA in the germline V gene. This CDR3 has 13 amino acids. The CDR3 bases are TGCAGCGTTGAAACCTCAGGGGACACTGGAGCTTTCTTT. Its protein is CSVETSGDTGAFF.

Notes on this clonotype: At one of its ends the junction is not consistent with the germline gene, which may arise from a read error. CDR3 in amino acids: CASSLAGVINEQYF. CDR3 DNA: TGTGCCAGCAGCCTAGCGGGGGTCATCAATGAGCAGTACTTC. The V and J genes are TRBV7-9 and TRBJ2-5; 10 bases are a match to TRBD2. This CDR3 contains 14 residues. The germline V gene encodes CDR1 SEHNR and CDR2 FQNEAQ (reference sequence).

The V and J genes are TRBV10-3 and TRBJ2-3; TRBD2 is a possible D gene (5 bases). V lost 4 bases and J 4 bases, leaving 6 bases between the germline ends. Looked up from germline, CDR1 is ENHRY and CDR2 is SYGVKD. The CDR3 totals 12 residues. CDR3: CAISVGADTQYF. In DNA form, the CDR3 reads TGTGCCATCAGTGTCGGGGCAGATACGCAGTATTTT.

This clonotype has just a few counts. The chain uses TRBV27 and TRBJ2-2; tentatively, D is TRBD2 (6 bases). Germline V CDR1 and CDR2: MNHEY, SMNVEV (reference sequence). CDR3 length equals 15 residues. V lost 4 bases and J lost 5, with 14 bases in between. The CDR3 region has the DNA TGTGCCAGCAGTTCTGGGGACTCTCTAACCGGGGAGCTGTTTTTT. Its translation: CASSSGDSLTGELFF.

The J gene is TRBJ2-7, the V gene TRBV29-1; D is unresolved. CDR1 and CDR2 (germline): SQVTM, ANQGSEA. The germline V and J ends were trimmed by 0 bases and 8 bases, with 11 bases remaining between them. The CDR3 contains 12 residues. The CDR3 DNA follows: TGCAGCGTTGAAGATCGGTGGAACAAGCAGTACTTC. The encoded protein is CSVEDRWNKQYF.

The rearrangement uses TRBV5-1 and TRBJ2-1; a possible D gene is TRBD2 (6 bases). The germline V gene encodes CDR1 SGHRS and CDR2 YFSETQ. This CDR3 comprises 13 residues. The V and J ends lost 4 bases and 4 bases respectively, with 9 bases between them. The DNA of the CDR3 is TGCGCCAGCAGCAGGGACTTATACAATGAGCAGTTCTTC. Encoded protein: CASSRDLYNEQFF.

This clonotype was observed a few times. The chain is built from TRBV6-2 or TRBV6-3 and TRBJ1-5, with TRBD1 matching 7 bases. V dropped 2 bases and J dropped 0; count of bases not matched to a gene: 4. There are 16 residues in the CDR3. The germline V gene has CDR1 MNHEY and CDR2 SVGEGT. This CDR3 reads CASSYDRENSNQPQHF. The CDR3 nucleotides are TGTGCCAGCAGTTACGACAGGGAGAATAGCAATCAGCCCCAGCATTTT.

This clonotype was observed a handful of times. The rearrangement uses TRBV10-3 and TRBJ2-7, with TRBD1 identical over 9 bases. This CDR3 region has 15 residues. V lost 7 bases and J lost 2; bases outside the gene matches: 9. Germline loops: CDR1 ENHRY, CDR2 SYGVKD. CDR3 nucleotide sequence: TGTGCCATCACTCCCGGGACAGGGCAAACCTACGAGCAGTACTTC. Its protein product is CAITPGTGQTYEQYF.

The chain carries TRBV14 and TRBJ1-1, with D maybe TRBD1 (5 bases). CDR1 is SGHDN and CDR2 is FVKESK in the germline V gene. Trimming pared 5 bases from V and 5 bases from J, leaving 15 bases between. The CDR3 sequence is 14 residues long. This CDR3 reads CASSRGFLGTEAFF. The CDR3 coding sequence is TGTGCCAGCAGCAGGGGATTTCTGGGGACTGAAGCTTTCTTT.

This chain links TRBV5-6 with TRBJ1-2; D not resolved. CDR3 length: 16 amino acids. In germline, CDR1 is SGHDT, CDR2 YYEEEE. V was shortened by 0 bases and J by 4 bases, with 16 bases between the two germline ends. The CDR3 loop is CASSLVSLFSSYGYTF. CDR3 nucleotides: TGTGCCAGCAGCTTGGTGTCCCTCTTTTCTTCCTATGGCTACACCTTC.

Comments on this clonotype: A junction boundary mismatches the germline segment, possibly from a read error. The chain recombines TRBV7-9 with TRBJ1-2, with a possible D match to TRBD1 (6 bases). The CDR3 runs to 12 residues. Germline CDR1 reads SEHNR; CDR2 reads FQNEAQ (reference sequence). This chain's CDR3 is CASSLEGGGYTF. CDR3 sequence (DNA): TGTGCCAGCAGTTTAGAAGGGGGTGGCTACACCTTC.

This chain connects TRBV27 to TRBJ2-3; 7 nucleotides line up with TRBD2. This CDR3 comprises 14 residues. V trimming: 3 bases; J trimming: 6 bases; junction bases outside the gene matches: 6. Germline V gene lookup returns CDR1 MNHEY and CDR2 SMNVEV (reference sequence). This chain's CDR3 is CASSFVGGMDTQYF. The CDR3 DNA reads as TGTGCCAGCAGTTTTGTCGGGGGGATGGATACGCAGTATTTT.

The CDR3 nucleotides are TGTGCCAGCAGTCCGTGGGACCGGCCCGGCACAGATACGCAGTATTTT. The encoded protein is CASSPWDRPGTDTQYF. The gene calls are TRBV6-4 and TRBJ2-3; D is possibly TRBD1 or TRBD2 (5 bases each). The CDR3 has 16 amino acids. The germline CDR1 and CDR2 sequences are MRHNA and SNTAGT. The V gene lost 5 bases and the J gene lost 1 base, with 16 bases spanning the gap.

In its sample, this clonotype was seen a few times. The J gene is TRBJ1-1, the V gene TRBV20-1; D perhaps matches TRBD1 (5 bases). Germline CDR1 DFQATT, CDR2 SNEGSKA (reference sequence). The CDR3 is made up of 14 amino acids. V shed 2 bases and J shed 3 bases, with 13 bases lying between them. For the CDR3, the DNA is TGCAGTGCTAGAAGGGACGGGAGGGACACTGAAGCTTTCTTT. Translating gives CSARRDGRDTEAFF.